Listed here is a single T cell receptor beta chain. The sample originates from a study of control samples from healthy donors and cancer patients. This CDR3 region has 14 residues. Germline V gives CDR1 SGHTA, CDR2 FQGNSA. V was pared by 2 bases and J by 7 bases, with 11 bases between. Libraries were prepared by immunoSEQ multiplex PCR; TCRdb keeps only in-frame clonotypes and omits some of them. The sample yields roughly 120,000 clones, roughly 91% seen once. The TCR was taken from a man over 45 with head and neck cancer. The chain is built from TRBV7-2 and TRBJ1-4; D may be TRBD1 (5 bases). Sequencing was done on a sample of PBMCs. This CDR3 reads CASSLNSGGEKLFF. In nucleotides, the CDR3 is TGTGCCAGCAGCTTAAACAGCGGGGGTGAAAAACTGTTTTTT.